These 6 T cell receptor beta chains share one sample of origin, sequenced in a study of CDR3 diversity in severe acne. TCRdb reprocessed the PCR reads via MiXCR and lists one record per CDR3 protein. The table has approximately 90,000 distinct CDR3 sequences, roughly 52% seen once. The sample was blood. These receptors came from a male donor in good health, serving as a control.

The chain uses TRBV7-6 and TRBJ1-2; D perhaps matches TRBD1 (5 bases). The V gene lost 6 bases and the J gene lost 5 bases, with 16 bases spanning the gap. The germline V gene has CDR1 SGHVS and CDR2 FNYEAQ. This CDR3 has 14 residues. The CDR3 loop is CASRPGPGAYGYTF. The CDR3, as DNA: TGTGCCAGCAGGCCGGGACCCGGGGCTTATGGCTACACCTTC.

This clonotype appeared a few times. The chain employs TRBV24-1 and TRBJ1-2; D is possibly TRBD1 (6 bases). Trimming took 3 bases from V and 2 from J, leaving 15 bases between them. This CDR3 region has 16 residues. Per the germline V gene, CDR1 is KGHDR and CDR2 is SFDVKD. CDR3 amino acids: CATSDVGGGDNYGYTF. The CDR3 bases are TGTGCCACCAGTGATGTAGGGGGAGGGGACAACTATGGCTACACCTTC.

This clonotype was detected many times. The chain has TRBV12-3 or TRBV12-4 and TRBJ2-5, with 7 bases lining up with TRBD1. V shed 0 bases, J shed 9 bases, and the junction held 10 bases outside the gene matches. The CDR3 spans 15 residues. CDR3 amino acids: CASSLAQQGPGPQYF. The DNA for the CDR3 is TGTGCCAGCAGTTTAGCGCAACAGGGGCCCGGACCCCAGTACTTC.

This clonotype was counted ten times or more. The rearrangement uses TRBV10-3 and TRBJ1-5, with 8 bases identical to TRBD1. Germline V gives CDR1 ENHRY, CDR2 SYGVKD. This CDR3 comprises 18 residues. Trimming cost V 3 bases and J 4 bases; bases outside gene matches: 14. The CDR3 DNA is TGTGCCATCAGTGATCCTGTAACGGACAGGGCGAAGAATCAGCCCCAGCATTTT. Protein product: CAISDPVTDRAKNQPQHF.

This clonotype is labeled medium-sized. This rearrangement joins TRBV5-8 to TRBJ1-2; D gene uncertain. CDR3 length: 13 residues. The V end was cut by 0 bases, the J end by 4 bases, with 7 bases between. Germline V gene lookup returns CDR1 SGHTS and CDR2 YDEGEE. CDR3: CASSLDSGYGYTF. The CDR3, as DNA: TGTGCCAGCAGCTTGGATTCCGGCTATGGCTACACCTTC.

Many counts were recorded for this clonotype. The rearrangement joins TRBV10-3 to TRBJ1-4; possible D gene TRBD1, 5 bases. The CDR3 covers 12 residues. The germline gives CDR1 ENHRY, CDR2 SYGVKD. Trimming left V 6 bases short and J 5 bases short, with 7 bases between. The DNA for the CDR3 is TGTGCCATCAGCGGGGGAAATGAAAAACTGTTTTTT. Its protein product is CAISGGNEKLFF.